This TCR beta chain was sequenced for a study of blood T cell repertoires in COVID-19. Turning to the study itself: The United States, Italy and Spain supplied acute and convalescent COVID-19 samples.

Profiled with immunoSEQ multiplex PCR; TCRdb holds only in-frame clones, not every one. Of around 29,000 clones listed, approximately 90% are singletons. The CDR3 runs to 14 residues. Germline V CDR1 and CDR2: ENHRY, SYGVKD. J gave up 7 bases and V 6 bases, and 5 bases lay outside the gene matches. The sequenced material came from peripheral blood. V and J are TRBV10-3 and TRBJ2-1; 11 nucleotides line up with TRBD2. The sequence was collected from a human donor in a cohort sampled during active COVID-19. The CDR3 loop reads CAIRSSSGGNEQFF. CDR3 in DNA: TGTGCCATCAGGTCTTCTAGCGGGGGGAATGAGCAGTTCTTC.